These T cell receptor beta chains were read from a single sample in a study of cytomegalovirus exposure and HLA in healthy donors. Profiled with immunoSEQ multiplex PCR; TCRdb holds only in-frame clones, not every one. Of 180,000 or so clones in the sample, around 80% were seen once. Sequencing used PBMCs. Receptor source: a man younger than 35 in good health and CMV-seronegative. CDR3s include the opening cysteine and the closing phenylalanine or tryptophan. D genes are given only for firm matches. Only some rows state a clone size, as once, few, many or a class for expanded clones.

v_call	clone_size	d_call	j_call	cdr3_nt	cdr3_aa
TRBV4-2	.	.	TRBJ2-7	TGTGCCAGCAGCCAAGATAAAGGCGGGGGCGACTCCTACGAGCAGTACTTC	CASSQDKGGGDSYEQYF
TRBV5-4	.	TRBD2	TRBJ2-2	TGTGCCAGCAGCCAAGGAGCGGGGGTCACCGGGGAGCTGTTTTTT	CASSQGAGVTGELFF
TRBV9	.	TRBD2	TRBJ2-3	TGTGCCAGCAGCCCCCGGGGTGGACTAGTAGGTGATACGCAGTATTTT	CASSPRGGLVGDTQYF
TRBV27	.	TRBD1	TRBJ1-5	TGTGCCAGCATGGGGACAGGGAGCAATCAGCCCCAGCATTTT	CASMGTGSNQPQHF
TRBV30	.	TRBD2	TRBJ2-1	TGTGCCTGGAGGGATCGACTAGCGGGGAGCTCCTACAATGAGCAGTTCTTC	CAWRDRLAGSSYNEQFF
TRBV29-1	.	.	TRBJ2-1	TGCAGCGGTGGTGGGGCTGAGCAGTTCTTC	CSGGGAEQFF
TRBV5-1	.	.	TRBJ2-2	TGCGCCAGCAGCTTGGTGAGCAGGGGTGGACGAGGAGCCGGGGAGCTGTTTTTT	CASSLVSRGGRGAGELFF
TRBV9	.	.	TRBJ2-1	TGTGCCAGCAGCGTAGCGAGTTTGCTATACAATGAGCAGTTCTTC	CASSVASLLYNEQFF
TRBV9	once	TRBD1	TRBJ2-2	TGTGCCAGCAGCCCCAGACTCGGGACAGGGAACACCGGGGAGCTGTTTTTT	CASSPRLGTGNTGELFF
TRBV18	.	.	TRBJ1-1	TGTGCCAGCTCACTACAGGACAGGAACACTGAAGCTTTCTTT	CASSLQDRNTEAFF
TRBV5-4	few	TRBD2	TRBJ2-3	TGTGCCAGCAGCTTGGCCACGGCTAGCGGAAACACAGATACGCAGTATTTT	CASSLATASGNTDTQYF
TRBV6-5	.	.	TRBJ1-2	TGTGCCAGCAGTCCCTCAGTGGGGGCCAACTATGGCTACACCTTC	CASSPSVGANYGYTF
TRBV28	.	.	TRBJ1-1	TGTGCCAGCAGTCCCGGGTCGGGGGTAAGGAGTCCCACTGAAGCTTTCTTT	CASSPGSGVRSPTEAFF
TRBV4-1	.	.	TRBJ1-2	TGCGCCAGCAGCCAAGATTACGGAGACTATGGCTACACCTTC	CASSQDYGDYGYTF
TRBV6-5	.	.	TRBJ2-2	TGTGCCAGCAGTTACTCGACTCGCGGCACCGGGGAGCTGTTTTTT	CASSYSTRGTGELFF
TRBV4-1	few	TRBD1	TRBJ1-4	TGCGCCAGCAGCCATCCGACAGGGGGCGCTAATGAAAAACTGTTTTTT	CASSHPTGGANEKLFF
TRBV5-4	once	.	TRBJ2-7	TGTGCCAGCAGCGGCCCCATGGGGCATTACGAGCAGTACTTC	CASSGPMGHYEQYF
TRBV19	.	.	TRBJ1-2	TGTGCCAGTAGTCATCCTACAGGGCTGTATGGCTACACCTTC	CASSHPTGLYGYTF
TRBV5-5	.	TRBD1	TRBJ2-3	TGTGCCAGCAGCACCTTCTACAGGGGCAGATTATACACAGATACGCAGTATTTT	CASSTFYRGRLYTDTQYF
TRBV28	once	TRBD1	TRBJ1-2	TGTGCCAGCAGCCGGACAGGGGATCAAGGCTACACCTTC	CASSRTGDQGYTF
TRBV27	.	TRBD1	TRBJ2-7	TGTGCCAGCAGTTTGGCCGTGCTCGGGACAGGGATGCCCTACGAGCAGTACTTC	CASSLAVLGTGMPYEQYF
TRBV5-6	.	TRBD1	TRBJ2-7	TGTGCCAGCAGCTTGGCCGGACAGGGGACCTACGAGCAGTACTTC	CASSLAGQGTYEQYF
TRBV27	.	.	TRBJ2-3	TGTGCCAGCAGCTCCGCGACTACCCCGCGCACAGATACGCAGTATTTT	CASSSATTPRTDTQYF
TRBV15	once	.	TRBJ2-3	TGTGCCACCAGCAGAGCGGCAGATACGCAGTATTTT	CATSRAADTQYF
TRBV19	.	.	TRBJ2-7	TGTGCCAGCCGGCAGGGGTTTGAAAACGAGCAGTACTTC	CASRQGFENEQYF
TRBV27	.	TRBD1	TRBJ2-1	TGTGCCAGCGCGGGACAGGCTAACAATGAGCAGTTCTTC	CASAGQANNEQFF
TRBV7-9	.	TRBD1	TRBJ2-7	TGTGCCAGCAGCCCCTCGTTCGGACAGGGGGCGAACGAGCAGTACTTC	CASSPSFGQGANEQYF
TRBV6-6	.	TRBD1	TRBJ1-2	TGTGCCAGCAGTTACTCGGACAGGGGGCACGGCTACACCTTC	CASSYSDRGHGYTF
TRBV28	.	.	TRBJ1-6	TGTGCCAGCAGTCGCACGTCAGGTTCACCCCTCCACTTT	CASSRTSGSPLHF
TRBV5-4	.	TRBD1	TRBJ2-2	TGTGCCAGCAGCTTGGGGACAGGGTCTCGCACCGGGGAGCTGTTTTTT	CASSLGTGSRTGELFF
TRBV10-3	.	.	TRBJ2-1	TGTGCCATCAGGGAATTCAGAGGGAGTGAGCAGTTCTTC	CAIREFRGSEQFF
TRBV28	.	.	TRBJ1-5	TGTGCCAGCAGTATCAGGGGTCTCAATCAGCCCCAGCATTTT	CASSIRGLNQPQHF
TRBV15	.	.	TRBJ2-5	TGTGCCACCAGCAGAGAAAGAGACCAAGAGACCCAGTACTTC	CATSRERDQETQYF
TRBV19	.	TRBD1	TRBJ1-5	TGTGCCAGTAGTCGGACAGGGCCCAATCAGCCCCAGCATTTT	CASSRTGPNQPQHF
TRBV28	.	.	TRBJ2-2	TGTGCCAGCAGTTTTAACGGGGCCGGGGAGCTGTTTTTT	CASSFNGAGELFF
TRBV28	few	.	TRBJ2-5	TGTGCCAGCACCCCCCCTGTTGAGGGAGAGACCCAGTACTTC	CASTPPVEGETQYF
TRBV29-1	.	TRBD1	TRBJ1-2	TGCAGCGCCGGGACAGGGATCGGTGGCTACACCTTC	CSAGTGIGGYTF
TRBV27	.	.	TRBJ2-3	TGTGCCAGCAGTTTCCGTTATACCGGAGTTCAGGATACGCAGTATTTT	CASSFRYTGVQDTQYF
TRBV4-1	few	.	TRBJ1-3	TGCGCCAGCAGCCAAGGGTGGGCCGGAAACACCATATATTTT	CASSQGWAGNTIYF
TRBV2	once	.	TRBJ2-3	TGTGCCAGCAGTGAAGAATGGACAGTTCTTGGCACAGATACGCAGTATTTT	CASSEEWTVLGTDTQYF
TRBV6-5	.	TRBD1	TRBJ1-2	TGTGCCAGCAGTACCGACAGGGGTCTCACCTTC	CASSTDRGLTF
TRBV7-9	.	.	TRBJ2-2	TGTGCCAGCAGCTTCGTAGGGGGCACCGGGGAGCTGTTTTTT	CASSFVGGTGELFF
TRBV7-2	.	TRBD2	TRBJ2-7	TGTGCCAGCAGCAGATCTCTGCGGACTAGCGGCTCCGAGCAGTACTTC	CASSRSLRTSGSEQYF
TRBV6-5	few	TRBD1	TRBJ1-5	TGTGCCAGCAGTAAAAGACAGGGGCAGCCGCCCCAGCATTTT	CASSKRQGQPPQHF
TRBV5-1	.	.	TRBJ1-2	TGCGCCAGCAGCTACAACAGGGTTGCCCTTTATGGCTACACCTTC	CASSYNRVALYGYTF
TRBV7-8	.	.	TRBJ1-1	TGTGCCAGCAGCTTAGGCGCGGGGTTGGAAGCTTTCTTT	CASSLGAGLEAFF
TRBV2	.	.	TRBJ1-1	TGTGCCAGCAGTGAGTTTTCGGGGGAGAGTAACACTGAAGCTTTCTTT	CASSEFSGESNTEAFF
TRBV6-5	.	TRBD1	TRBJ1-2	TGTGCCAGCAGTGGAACGACAGGGTTTAACTATGGCTACACCTTC	CASSGTTGFNYGYTF
TRBV11-2	.	TRBD2	TRBJ2-1	TGTGCCAGCAGCTCCGGGACTAGCGTGATAAATGAGCAGTTCTTC	CASSSGTSVINEQFF
TRBV7-9	.	TRBD1	TRBJ2-7	TGTGCCAGCAGCCGAACCTCCGGGACAGGCTCCTACGAGCAGTACTTC	CASSRTSGTGSYEQYF
TRBV9	.	.	TRBJ2-7	TGTGCCAGCAGCGTAGCGGGCTCCTACGAGCAGTACTTC	CASSVAGSYEQYF
TRBV6-5	once	.	TRBJ1-5	TGTGCCAGCAGTTCTACAGGGCCCAATCAGCCCCAGCATTTT	CASSSTGPNQPQHF
TRBV5-1	.	.	TRBJ2-3	TGCGCCAGCAGCTTGTGGGACAGCGGGAGAGATACGCAGTATTTT	CASSLWDSGRDTQYF
TRBV14	.	.	TRBJ1-4	TGTGCCAGCAGCCCACGGGCAACTAATGAAAAACTGTTTTTT	CASSPRATNEKLFF
TRBV28	.	.	TRBJ2-7	TGTGCCAGCATGGAGGGGAAGGGCGAGCAGTACTTC	CASMEGKGEQYF
TRBV5-6	.	.	TRBJ1-5	TGTGCCAGCAGCTATCGGGGGGGACAGCCCCAGCATTTT	CASSYRGGQPQHF
TRBV28	.	TRBD2	TRBJ2-7	TGTGCCAGCAGTTTCTTGGGGAGCGGGGGCGAGCAGTACTTC	CASSFLGSGGEQYF
TRBV6-1	.	TRBD1	TRBJ1-5	TGTGCCAGCAGGGCTCGACAGGGCGCGGATCCCCAGCATTTT	CASRARQGADPQHF
TRBV6-1	.	TRBD2	TRBJ2-5	TGTGCCAGCAGGAATAGCGGGCAAGAGACCCAGTACTTC	CASRNSGQETQYF
TRBV10-1	.	TRBD1	TRBJ2-7	TGCGCCAGCAGCGAAGGACAGGCCCGCTCCTACGAGCAGTACTTC	CASSEGQARSYEQYF